This entry lists 24 T cell receptor beta chains sequenced from one sample in a study of blood T cell repertoires in COVID-19 (dated by TCRdb to 2018 to 2020). The protocol used for the library was the immunoSEQ multiplex PCR assay. In its TCRdb copy, this immuneACCESS table keeps in-frame sequences only and misses some clones. Where compared with another copy, unresolved V genes explain less than half of these, and the others have no known cause. The sample table contains under 500,000 clones; only one count was recorded for roughly 91% of them. The ten largest clones represent roughly 4.3% of the sample. Material: peripheral blood. The receptors stem from a woman aged 25-40 years with acute or convalescent COVID-19.

With respect to this clone: In the same sample, other DNA sequences code for this CDR3. V gene TRBV7-3 combines with J gene TRBJ1-1; D not resolved. The germline V gene has CDR1 SGHTA and CDR2 FQGTGA. The CDR3 has 14 amino acids. Trimming removed 0 bases at V and 2 bases at J, with 7 bases between. CDR3 sequence: CASSLTGENTEAFF. Written as DNA, the CDR3 is TGTGCCAGCAGCTTAACTGGAGAAAACACTGAAGCTTTCTTT.

This clone showed up many times. J is TRBJ1-1 and V is TRBV7-9; possibly TRBD1 for D (5 bases). The CDR3 extends over 16 amino acids. The germline V gene encodes CDR1 SEHNR and CDR2 FQNEAQ (reference sequence). Trimming shortened V by 5 bases and J by 1 base, and 17 bases separated the two germline ends. The CDR3 DNA is TGTGCCAGCAGCCCTCGCTCCGGCAGGGCGAACACTGAAGCTTTCTTT. This translates into CASSPRSGRANTEAFF.

The rearrangement joins TRBV30 to TRBJ1-5; TRBD1 matches at 7 bases. Germline V gene lookup returns CDR1 GTSNPN and CDR2 SVGIG (reference sequence). CDR3 length: 13 residues. With V trimmed by 1 base and J by 9 bases, 6 bases remained unmatched. CDR3 protein: CAWSGQGKAPQHF. The CDR3 nucleotides are TGTGCCTGGAGTGGACAGGGAAAGGCGCCCCAGCATTTT.

V and J are TRBV7-9 and TRBJ2-1, with TRBD2 matching over 12 bases. In germline, CDR1 is SEHNR, CDR2 FQNEAQ (reference sequence). CDR3 length: 18 residues. V lost 3 bases to trimming and J lost 3 bases; unmatched junction nucleotides: 9. The CDR3 bases are TGTGCCAGCAGCTTCCCTAGCGGGGGGGCCCCGGGCTACAATGAGCAGTTCTTC. This encodes CASSFPSGGAPGYNEQFF.

Only one count was recorded for this clone. This chain links TRBV5-1 with TRBJ1-1; no clear D. This CDR3 is 11 amino acids long. Germline-derived CDR1 and CDR2 are SGHRS and YFSETQ. With 5 bases removed from V and 1 base from J, the gap between germline ends came to 3 bases. The CDR3 DNA sequence: TGCGCCAGCAGACAGAACACTGAAGCTTTCTTT. The encoded protein is CASRQNTEAFF.

This clone was seen just once. The chain uses TRBV15 and TRBJ2-7; 10 nucleotides agree with TRBD1. J lost 2 bases, V lost 5 bases, and 24 bases had no gene match. Germline CDR1 and CDR2: LNHNV and YYDKDF (reference sequence). The CDR3 runs 21 residues. CDR3 residues: CATSRSRDRGFVVLLPYEQYF. The CDR3 DNA follows: TGTGCCACCAGCCGCAGCCGGGACAGGGGTTTCGTAGTACTCTTACCCTACGAGCAGTACTTC.

The chain combines TRBV21-1 with TRBJ1-5; TRBD1 was called by the table and not checked on the DNA. TRBV21-1 is deemed a pseudogene. The CDR3 contains 15 residues. This chain's CDR3 is CASSKQGQVNQPQHF. CDR3 nucleotide sequence: TGTGCCAGCAGCAAGCAGGGACAAGTAAATCAGCCCCAGCATTTT.

V usage is TRBV30 and J usage is TRBJ2-5; TRBD1 might be the D (5 bases). This CDR3 contains 15 residues. Trimming cost V 2 bases and J 1 base, with 14 bases left between them. Germline V gene lookup returns CDR1 GTSNPN and CDR2 SVGIG (reference sequence). The CDR3: CAWSTGPNPQETQYF. For the CDR3, the DNA is TGTGCCTGGAGTACAGGCCCTAATCCCCAAGAGACCCAGTACTTC.

The gene calls are TRBV19 and TRBJ1-1; no reliable D call. V dropped 5 bases and J dropped 0 bases, with 10 bases sitting between them. CDR3 size: 14 residues. Looked up from germline, CDR1 is LNHDA and CDR2 is SQIVND (reference sequence). Here the CDR3 reads CASSWSSMNTEAFF. The CDR3 region has the DNA TGTGCCAGTAGTTGGTCTAGTATGAACACTGAAGCTTTCTTT. Looking up the rest from reference TRBV19 and TRBJ1-1 gives the full variable domain: DGGITQSPKYLFRKEGQNVTLSCEQNLNHDAMYWYRQDPGQGLRLIYYSQIVNDFQKGDIAEGYSVSREKKESFPLTVTSAQKNPTAFYLCASSWSSMNTEAFFGQGTRLTVV.

This chain links TRBV13 with TRBJ2-3; 8 bases fit TRBD2. CDR1 and CDR2 from the germline V gene are PRHDT and FYEKMQ (reference sequence). The CDR3 has 14 residues. The V and J ends lost 0 bases and 6 bases, in that order; junction bases with no gene match: 2. The CDR3 region is CASSLGSGMDTQYF. The CDR3 DNA is TGTGCCAGCAGCTTAGGTAGCGGGATGGATACGCAGTATTTT.

The chain recombines TRBV27 with TRBJ2-1; 8 positions match TRBD1. CDR3 length: 15 amino acids. Germline lookup yields CDR1 MNHEY and CDR2 SMNVEV (reference sequence). V lost 4 bases and J lost 7; bases outside the gene matches: 9. The CDR3 bases are TGTGCCAGCAGTTCACGGACAGGGCGGGGAAATGAGCAGTTCTTC. It translates to CASSSRTGRGNEQFF.

The V call is TRBV7-6, the J call TRBJ1-1; possible D gene TRBD1, 6 bases. The CDR3 totals 12 residues. The ends were cut back, 2 bases at V and 5 bases at J, with 6 bases in the middle. Germline loops: CDR1 SGHVS, CDR2 FNYEAQ. The CDR3 DNA reads as TGTGCCAGCAGCTTAAGGGGGACTGAAGCTTTCTTT. The encoded protein is CASSLRGTEAFF.

The V call is TRBV18, the J call TRBJ2-2, with 7 nucleotides matching TRBD1. The trim removed 0 bases at V and 4 bases at J, leaving 2 bases unmatched. This CDR3 contains 15 residues. The germline V gene encodes CDR1 KGHSH and CDR2 LQKENI. CDR3 nucleotides: TGTGCCAGCTCACCACCTTCAGGGGGCACCGGGGAGCTGTTTTTT. Its translation is CASSPPSGGTGELFF.

In DNA form, the CDR3 reads TGTGCCAGCAGCTTTCGGGACAGGGGGTTTCAGTTCTTC. It is translated as CASSFRDRGFQFF. This chain uses TRBV6-5 with TRBJ2-1; 11 bases fit TRBD1. Trimming took 6 bases from V and 13 from J; bases not matched to a gene: 8. Germline V gene data show CDR1 as MNHEY and CDR2 as SVGAGI. The length of the CDR3 is 13 residues.

V is TRBV6-2 or TRBV6-3 and J is TRBJ2-2; a possible D gene is TRBD2 (5 bases). Trimming left V 2 bases short and J 3 bases short, with 16 bases between. Germline V gives CDR1 MNHEY, CDR2 SVGEGT. The CDR3 is made up of 17 amino acids. Here the CDR3 DNA reads TGTGCCAGCAGTTACAAAGCCGGGGTCGCGGACACCGGGGAGCTGTTTTTT. Translating gives CASSYKAGVADTGELFF.

This rearrangement joins TRBV12-5 to TRBJ1-1, with D perhaps matching TRBD1 (5 bases). The CDR3 is made up of 16 amino acids. CDR1 and CDR2 from the germline V gene are LGHNT and FRNRAP. V was pared by 6 bases and J by 5 bases, with 22 bases between. DNA for the CDR3: TGTGCTAGTGGACTCTACAGGACCCAAGGGAATACTGAAGCTTTCTTT. It encodes CASGLYRTQGNTEAFF.

This chain links TRBV5-8 with TRBJ1-4, with D perhaps matching TRBD1 (6 bases). The CDR3 runs 14 residues. V was cut by 0 bases and J by 4 bases, with 7 bases left in between. Germline loops: CDR1 SGHTS, CDR2 YDEGEE. The CDR3 reads CASSLEGVNEKLFF. The CDR3 DNA is TGTGCCAGCAGCTTGGAGGGGGTTAATGAAAAACTGTTTTTT. Drawing the rest from reference TRBV5-8 and TRBJ1-4, the complete variable domain is EAGVTQSPTHLIKTRGQQATLRCSPISGHTSVYWYQQALGLGLQFLLWYDEGEERNRGNFPPRFSGRQFPNYSSELNVNALELEDSALYLCASSLEGVNEKLFFGSGTQLSVL.

This clone showed up just once. The J gene is TRBJ2-3, the V gene TRBV24-1; no clear D gene. V dropped 8 bases and J dropped 7 bases, with 9 bases sitting between them. Germline V gene sequence: CDR1 KGHDR, CDR2 SFDVKD. This CDR3 has 11 residues. CDR3 sequence (DNA): TGTGCCACCACAAGCAAAAATACGCAGTATTTT. It translates to CATTSKNTQYF.

The chain uses TRBV6-5 and TRBJ2-1; the D is unclear. V was trimmed by 7 bases and J by 6 bases, leaving 13 bases between them. The CDR3 is 13 residues long. The germline V gene has CDR1 MNHEY and CDR2 SVGAGI. In nucleotides, the CDR3 is TGTGCCAGCATATCGGAGAGCCCCAATGAGCAGTTCTTC. Translation: CASISESPNEQFF.

This chain links TRBV4-1 with TRBJ1-6; D is uncertain. V lost 1 base and J lost 10, with 11 bases in between. Germline CDR1 is MGHRA and CDR2 is YSYEKL. The CDR3 has 14 residues. The DNA of the CDR3 is TGCGCCAGCAGCCAAGTGCATACTCTCTCACCCCTCCACTTT. It codes for CASSQVHTLSPLHF.

The V call is TRBV29-1, the J call TRBJ2-3; 12 positions agree with TRBD2. Germline-derived CDR1 and CDR2 are SQVTM and ANQGSEA. The V segment lost 5 bases and the J segment 1 base; nucleotides outside the gene matches: 4. The CDR3 runs 15 residues. CDR3: CSVSGTSGRTDTQYF. In DNA form, the CDR3 reads TGCAGCGTTTCTGGGACTAGCGGGCGCACAGATACGCAGTATTTT.

V is TRBV7-9 and J is TRBJ1-2; the match to TRBD1 covers 8 bases. This CDR3 comprises 14 residues. V shed 1 base, J shed 8 bases, and the junction held 6 bases outside the gene matches. Per germline, CDR1 SEHNR and CDR2 FQNEAQ (reference sequence). Here the CDR3 DNA reads TGTGCCAGCAGCTTAGACCGGACAGGGACCGGCTACACCTTC. Protein product: CASSLDRTGTGYTF.

Remarks on this clone: The sample carries other DNA sequences with the same CDR3. The V and J genes are TRBV7-8 and TRBJ2-1; D is perhaps TRBD1 (6 bases). The germline gives CDR1 SGHVS, CDR2 FQNEAQ. The CDR3 covers 13 residues. Trimming pared 1 base from V and 5 bases from J, leaving 6 bases between. The CDR3 reads CASSLDRDNEQFF. CDR3 coding DNA: TGTGCCAGCAGCTTAGACAGGGACAATGAGCAGTTCTTC.

V usage is TRBV5-4 and J usage is TRBJ1-2; 10 bases map to TRBD1. Trimming took 4 bases from V and 2 from J; bases not matched to a gene: 2. The CDR3 loop spans 14 amino acids. In germline, CDR1 is SGHNT, CDR2 YYREEE (reference sequence). CDR3 protein: CASSPTGGNYGYTF. The CDR3 DNA reads TGTGCCAGCAGCCCGACAGGGGGCAACTATGGCTACACCTTC.